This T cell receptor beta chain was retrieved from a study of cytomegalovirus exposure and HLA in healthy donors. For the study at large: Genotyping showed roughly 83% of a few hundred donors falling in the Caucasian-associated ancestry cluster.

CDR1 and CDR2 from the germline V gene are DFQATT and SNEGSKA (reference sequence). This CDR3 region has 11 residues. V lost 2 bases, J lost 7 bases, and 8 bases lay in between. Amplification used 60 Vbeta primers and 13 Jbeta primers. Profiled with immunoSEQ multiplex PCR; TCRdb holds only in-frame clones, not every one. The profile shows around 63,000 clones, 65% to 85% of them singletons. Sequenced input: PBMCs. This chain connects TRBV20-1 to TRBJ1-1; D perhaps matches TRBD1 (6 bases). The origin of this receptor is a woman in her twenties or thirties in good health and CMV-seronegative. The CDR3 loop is CSARRGIEAFF. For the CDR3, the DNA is TGCAGTGCTAGAAGGGGGATTGAAGCTTTCTTT.